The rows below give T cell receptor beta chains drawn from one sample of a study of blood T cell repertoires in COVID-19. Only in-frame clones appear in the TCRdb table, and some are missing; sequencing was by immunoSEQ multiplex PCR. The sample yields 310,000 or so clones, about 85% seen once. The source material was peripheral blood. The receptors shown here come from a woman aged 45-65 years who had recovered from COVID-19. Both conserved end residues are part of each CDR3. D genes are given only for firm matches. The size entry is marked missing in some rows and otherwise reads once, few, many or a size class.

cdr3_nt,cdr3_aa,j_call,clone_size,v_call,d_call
TGTGCCAGCAGCAAAGGTCGCACAGGAGAACAAATTCAAGAGACCCAGTACTTC,CASSKGRTGEQIQETQYF,TRBJ2-5,.,TRBV21-1,.
TGTGCCAGCAGCCAGAGACGCGGGACAGGGAACGACGAGCAGTACTTC,CASSQRRGTGNDEQYF,TRBJ2-7,.,TRBV3-1/TRBV3-2,TRBD1
TGTGCCAGCAGTACCGGGTTTCGAGAGACCCAGTACTTC,CASSTGFRETQYF,TRBJ2-5,.,TRBV28,.
TGTGCCGTTACCCGGGGGGATACGCAGTATTTT,CAVTRGDTQYF,TRBJ2-3,.,TRBV7-9,.
TGTGCCAGCAGGACAGGTCCATGGGGATGGGAGCAGTACTTC,CASRTGPWGWEQYF,TRBJ2-7,.,TRBV28,.
TGTGCCAGCAGCTGGGGCGGAGGGGGCAGCGCCAACGTCCTGACTTTC,CASSWGGGGSANVLTF,TRBJ2-6,.,TRBV5-4,.
TGTGCCAGCAGTTACTCGGGAGCTGGCGAGCAGTACTTC,CASSYSGAGEQYF,TRBJ2-7,.,TRBV6-2/TRBV6-3,.
TGCAGCGTTCGGGAGAATAGCAATCAGCCCCAGCATTTT,CSVRENSNQPQHF,TRBJ1-5,.,TRBV29-1,.
TGTGCCAGCTCACCTGGGGCTGGGGCCCGACAGGTAGGGGGCTCTGAAGCTTTCTTT,CASSPGAGARQVGGSEAFF,TRBJ1-1,.,TRBV18,TRBD1
TGTGCCAGCAGTTCCAGGACTAGCCCTCGCGAGCAGTACTTC,CASSSRTSPREQYF,TRBJ2-7,.,TRBV6-2/TRBV6-3,TRBD2
TGTGCCAGCAGCTCGGGGTTGGGCCGCCTCACAGATACGCAGTATTTT,CASSSGLGRLTDTQYF,TRBJ2-3,.,TRBV28,.
TGTGCCAGCAGCCCTCGCCAGGGGAACTTGAACACTGAAGCTTTCTTT,CASSPRQGNLNTEAFF,TRBJ1-1,few,TRBV7-8,.
TGTGCCAGCAGCCAACAGCCGGACGGGATCTATGGCTACACCTTC,CASSQQPDGIYGYTF,TRBJ1-2,.,TRBV7-2,.
TGTGCCAGCTCTCCAAGGACCGGGACAGGGTTCGGAGAGCAGTACTTC,CASSPRTGTGFGEQYF,TRBJ2-7,.,TRBV18,TRBD1
TGCAGCGGGGGCGAATACAGGAGTAACACTGAAGCTTTCTTT,CSGGEYRSNTEAFF,TRBJ1-1,.,TRBV29-1,.
TGCGCCAGCAGCTTGGGACAGGGAATGAGCTCCTATAATTCACCCCTCCACTTT,CASSLGQGMSSYNSPLHF,TRBJ1-6,.,TRBV5-1,TRBD1
TGTGCCAGCAGCCAAGAATTGTGGAGGGCGAACACCGGGGAGCTGTTTTTT,CASSQELWRANTGELFF,TRBJ2-2,.,TRBV4-2,.
TGTGCCAGTAGTCCCGCGGACAGGGTTGAAGCTTTCTTT,CASSPADRVEAFF,TRBJ1-1,.,TRBV19,TRBD1
TGTGCCAGCAGCTTGGCTAGCGGGGCGGTGGATACGCAGTATTTT,CASSLASGAVDTQYF,TRBJ2-3,once,TRBV5-4,TRBD2
TGTGCCAGCAGCTCCCCCCCCTTTGACAGGCTTTACGAGCAGTACTTC,CASSSPPFDRLYEQYF,TRBJ2-7,few,TRBV21-1,.
TGTGCCAGCAGCTTGATCGGGACAGGTTTAGGAAAACTGTTTTTT,CASSLIGTGLGKLFF,TRBJ1-4,.,TRBV5-5,TRBD1
TGTGCCAGCAGCCGTACAGGGTCCTACGAGCAGTACTTC,CASSRTGSYEQYF,TRBJ2-7,.,TRBV7-8,.
TGTGCCAGCAGCAAAGCGCTTTCCGGACAGGGGGCGCGCTACGAGCAGTACTTC,CASSKALSGQGARYEQYF,TRBJ2-7,.,TRBV21-1,.
TGTGCCTGGAATAAAGACAGGGAACAGCCCCAGCATTTT,CAWNKDREQPQHF,TRBJ1-5,.,TRBV30,TRBD1
TGTGCCAGCAGCTTACGGACTTATGGACAGACAATTTACGAGCAGTACTTC,CASSLRTYGQTIYEQYF,TRBJ2-7,.,TRBV7-9,.
TGTGCCAGCAGATTTGTCGGCACTGAAGCTTTCTTT,CASRFVGTEAFF,TRBJ1-1,.,TRBV12-3/TRBV12-4,.
TGTGCCACCTTAGGAAGACAGGCCTATGGCCACACCTTC,CATLGRQAYGHTF,TRBJ1-2,.,TRBV19,.
TGTGCCAGCTATAGTAGGTTCGACAGGATGAACACTGAAGCTTTCTTT,CASYSRFDRMNTEAFF,TRBJ1-1,.,TRBV27,.
TGTGCCAGCAGTGAAGGACAGGGAGGCTCTGGGGCCAACGTCCTGACTTTC,CASSEGQGGSGANVLTF,TRBJ2-6,.,TRBV2,.
TGCGCCAGCAGCCAACAACAGAACACTGAAGCTTTCTTT,CASSQQQNTEAFF,TRBJ1-1,.,TRBV5-1,.
TGTGCCAGCAGTTACGCGGGACAGGGATCCAATCAGCCCCAGCATTTT,CASSYAGQGSNQPQHF,TRBJ1-5,.,TRBV6-2/TRBV6-3,TRBD1
TGTGCCAGCAGCTATCGGATCAAGACAGGGAGGAACACTGAAGCTTTCTTT,CASSYRIKTGRNTEAFF,TRBJ1-1,.,TRBV13,TRBD1
TGTGCCTGGAACGGAGCGGGCCTCCAAGAGACCCAGTACTTC,CAWNGAGLQETQYF,TRBJ2-5,.,TRBV30,.
TGTGCCATCAGTGTCTCAACAGGGGGTGAAGCTTTCTTT,CAISVSTGGEAFF,TRBJ1-1,.,TRBV10-3,TRBD1
TGTGCCAGCTCACCACCAGCGGGAGTCGAAGCTTTCTTT,CASSPPAGVEAFF,TRBJ1-1,.,TRBV18,.
TGCGCCAGCAGCCAAGATGAGAACAGGGGCTATGGCTACACCTTC,CASSQDENRGYGYTF,TRBJ1-2,.,TRBV4-1,TRBD1
TGCGCCAGCAGCGTCCGGGAAGCCGGGGAGCTGTTTTTT,CASSVREAGELFF,TRBJ2-2,once,TRBV5-1,.
TGCGCCAGCAGCCTACACCGCACAGGGGCTATGAACACTGAAGCTTTCTTT,CASSLHRTGAMNTEAFF,TRBJ1-1,few,TRBV4-3,TRBD1
TGTGCCAGCAGCTCCCCCCTAAGATCTGGGGCCGGGAGTAACTATGGCTACACCTTC,CASSSPLRSGAGSNYGYTF,TRBJ1-2,.,TRBV5-6,.
TGTGCCAGCAAACCTGGGGGGGGGACCATCTACGAGCAGTACTTC,CASKPGGGTIYEQYF,TRBJ2-7,.,TRBV28,TRBD2
TGTGCCAGCAGTTACTCAGGGACAGGCTACGAGCAGTACTTC,CASSYSGTGYEQYF,TRBJ2-7,.,TRBV6-5,TRBD1
TGTGCCAGCGAGTTGGTAGAGGAGGCTTTCTTT,CASELVEEAFF,TRBJ1-1,.,TRBV2,.
TGCGCCAGCAGCCCATACCTGCAGGGGGTTAATTCACCCCTCCACTTT,CASSPYLQGVNSPLHF,TRBJ1-6,.,TRBV4-3,TRBD1
TGTGCCAGCAGCCAACTCCGGGACAGGGGGCGCAAATATGGCTACACCTTC,CASSQLRDRGRKYGYTF,TRBJ1-2,.,TRBV4-2,TRBD1
TGTGCCAGCTCGCCTACAGGCATCGGCAATCAGCCCCAGCATTTT,CASSPTGIGNQPQHF,TRBJ1-5,.,TRBV18,.
TGTGCCAGCAGCACCCCCGGGACTAGCGGGAGAAGAAAAGAGACCCAGTACTTC,CASSTPGTSGRRKETQYF,TRBJ2-5,.,TRBV5-4,TRBD2
TGTGCCAGCAGCCATGACGTGAGGGTTACCGGGGAGCTGTTTTTT,CASSHDVRVTGELFF,TRBJ2-2,.,TRBV7-2,.
TGTGCCAGCAGAAACCGAGTCCGGTCGGGTGTCGGGGAGGGGATAGCTTTCTTT,CASRNRVRSGVGEGIAFF,TRBJ1-1,once,TRBV27,.
TGTGCCAGCAGCTTTGACAGGGGGTTCCAAGAGACCCAGTACTTC,CASSFDRGFQETQYF,TRBJ2-5,once,TRBV7-6,TRBD1
TGTGCCAGTAGCAAAGACAGGGGCCGGGAAAAACTGTTTTTT,CASSKDRGREKLFF,TRBJ1-4,.,TRBV19,TRBD1